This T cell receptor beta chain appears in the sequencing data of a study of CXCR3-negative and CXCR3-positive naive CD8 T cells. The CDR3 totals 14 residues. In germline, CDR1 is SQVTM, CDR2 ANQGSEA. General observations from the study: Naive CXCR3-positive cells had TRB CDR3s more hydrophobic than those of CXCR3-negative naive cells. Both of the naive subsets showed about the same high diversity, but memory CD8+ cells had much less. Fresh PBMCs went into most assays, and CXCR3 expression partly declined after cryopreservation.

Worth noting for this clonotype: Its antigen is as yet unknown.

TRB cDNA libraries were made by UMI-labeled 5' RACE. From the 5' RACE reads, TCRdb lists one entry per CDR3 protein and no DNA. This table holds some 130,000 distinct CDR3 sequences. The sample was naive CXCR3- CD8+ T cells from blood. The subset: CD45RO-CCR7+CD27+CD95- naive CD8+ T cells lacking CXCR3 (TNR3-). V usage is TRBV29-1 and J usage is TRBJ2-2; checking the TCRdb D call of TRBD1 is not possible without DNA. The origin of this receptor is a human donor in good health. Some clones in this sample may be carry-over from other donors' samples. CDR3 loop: CSVGTQGRTGELFF.